The next 4 T cell receptor beta chains were all read from a single sample in a study of T-cell memory formation after mild COVID-19. Using its own MiXCR run on the 5' RACE reads, TCRdb lists one record per CDR3 protein. The profile covers almost 250,000 distinct CDR3 sequences, with approximately 15% appearing a single time and approximately 2.1% taken by the ten largest. The sequencing input was PBMCs or a T cell subset sorted from them (not recorded which). The receptor set was obtained from an adult woman who had mild COVID-19 (a few samples of this study predate the infection). Cell type and time point are not known.

This clonotype was counted only a few times. This rearrangement joins TRBV6-6 to TRBJ2-5, with 7 bases identical to TRBD1. There are 14 residues in the CDR3. Germline lookup yields CDR1 MNHNY and CDR2 SVGAGI (reference sequence). The V and J ends lost 7 bases and 4 bases, in that order; junction bases with no gene match: 9. CDR3 loop: CASTATGLGETQYF. In DNA form, the CDR3 reads TGTGCCAGCACCGCGACAGGGCTCGGAGAGACCCAGTACTTC.

The J gene is TRBJ1-1, the V gene TRBV5-8, with unresolved D. The CDR3 covers 11 residues. Trimming left V 2 bases short and J 7 bases short, with 6 bases between. Germline CDR1 reads SGHTS; CDR2 reads YDEGEE. The CDR3 DNA sequence: TGTGCCAGCAGCTTTAGTATTGAAGCTTTCTTT. Protein sequence: CASSFSIEAFF. Based on the CDR3 plus reference TRBV5-8 and TRBJ1-1, the full variable domain is EAGVTQSPTHLIKTRGQQATLRCSPISGHTSVYWYQQALGLGLQFLLWYDEGEERNRGNFPPRFSGRQFPNYSSELNVNALELEDSALYLCASSFSIEAFFGQGTRLTVV.

The chain combines TRBV9 with TRBJ2-3, with D unclear. The CDR3 consists of 13 residues. Trimming took off 6 bases at V and 3 bases at J, with 11 bases between the two ends. Germline CDR1 is SGDLS and CDR2 is YYNGEE. CDR3 protein: CASNRLGTDTQYF. The DNA of the CDR3 is TGTGCCAGCAATCGACTCGGTACAGATACGCAGTATTTT.

This clonotype was counted a few times. In DNA, the CDR3 is TGTGCCAGCTCGTGGACAGGGGAGAATTCACCCCTCCACTTT. This gives the protein CASSWTGENSPLHF. The chain uses TRBV11-2 and TRBJ1-6, with TRBD1 matching over 9 bases. This CDR3 region has 14 residues. In germline, CDR1 is SGHAT, CDR2 FQNNGV. Trimming took 8 bases from V and 7 from J; bases not matched to a gene: 6. The variable domain in full, with the rest retrieved from reference TRBV11-2 and TRBJ1-6, is EAGVAQSPRYKIIEKRQSVAFWCNPISGHATLYWYQQILGQGPKLLIQFQNNGVVDDSQLPKDRFSAERLKGVDSTLKIQPAKLEDSAVYLCASSWTGENSPLHFGNGTRLTVT.